The next 27 T cell receptor beta chains were all read from a single sample in a study of cytomegalovirus exposure and HLA in healthy donors (dated by TCRdb to 2015 to 2018). Receptor amplification or capture employed the immunoSEQ multiplex PCR assay. For the multiplex PCR, a mixture combining 60 forward primers for TCR Vbeta segments and 13 reverse primers for TCR Jbeta segments was used. TCRdb re-hosts the immuneACCESS table, in-frame sequences only. Its copies lack some clones; in the studies checked, an unresolved V gene accounts for under half of them, and the cause for the rest is not known. The sample yields about 110,000 clones; around 86% were counted once. The biggest ten clones account for approximately 1.8% of the sample. Source material: PBMCs. The receptors shown here come from a man in his forties in good health and CMV-seronegative.

CDR3 protein: CASSLVAGSYEQYF. As DNA, the CDR3 is TGCGCCAGCAGCTTGGTAGCGGGGAGCTACGAGCAGTACTTC. V is TRBV5-1 and J is TRBJ2-7; TRBD2 matches 8 bases. The length of the CDR3 is 14 residues. Germline loops: CDR1 SGHRS, CDR2 YFSETQ. Trimming took 0 bases from V and 3 from J; bases not matched to a gene: 2.

V and J are TRBV4-1 and TRBJ1-5, with D uncertain. Germline loops: CDR1 MGHRA, CDR2 YSYEKL. The CDR3 length is 13 residues. The V end was cut by 4 bases, the J end by 10 bases, with 14 bases between. CDR3 protein: CASSPYVFSPQHF. The DNA of the CDR3 is TGCGCCAGCAGCCCCTACGTTTTTAGTCCCCAGCATTTT.

The V call is TRBV7-3, the J call TRBJ2-2; 8 bases are a match to TRBD2. V dropped 5 bases and J dropped 0; count of bases not matched to a gene: 2. The CDR3 totals 15 residues. Germline loops: CDR1 SGHTA, CDR2 FQGTGA. CDR3 loop: CASSLAGANTGELFF. The CDR3 DNA follows: TGTGCCAGCAGCCTAGCGGGTGCGAACACCGGGGAGCTGTTTTTT.

The chain employs TRBV29-1 and TRBJ2-7; 7 bases are a match to TRBD1. The junction had 2 bases not matched to a gene; V was cut back by 6 bases and J by 3 bases. There are 11 residues in the CDR3. Germline lookup yields CDR1 SQVTM and CDR2 ANQGSEA. The CDR3 region is CSVWTGYEQYF. The CDR3 bases are TGCAGCGTCTGGACAGGCTACGAGCAGTACTTC.

The chain uses TRBV6-5 and TRBJ1-1; D ambiguous. V lost 0 bases and J lost 5, with 7 bases in between. The CDR3 extends over 13 amino acids. Germline CDR1 reads MNHEY; CDR2 reads SVGAGI. The CDR3 is CASSYSEGTEAFF. The CDR3 DNA follows: TGTGCCAGCAGTTACTCAGAGGGAACTGAAGCTTTCTTT.

The chain recombines TRBV9 with TRBJ2-5; 11 bases fit TRBD2. Germline V CDR1 and CDR2: SGDLS, YYNGEE. J gave up 4 bases and V 0 bases, and 5 bases lay outside the gene matches. CDR3 length: 16 residues. Here the CDR3 reads CASSVVAGGPGETQYF. The CDR3 bases are TGTGCCAGCAGCGTAGTAGCGGGGGGGCCAGGAGAGACCCAGTACTTC. The whole variable domain, filled in from reference TRBV9 and TRBJ2-5, reads DSGVTQTPKHLITATGQRVTLRCSPRSGDLSVYWYQQSLDQGLQFLIQYYNGEERAKGNILERFSAQQFPDLHSELNLSSLELGDSALYFCASSVVAGGPGETQYFGPGTRLLVL.

This chain joins TRBV7-9 and TRBJ2-5; 13 bases fit TRBD2. The ends lost 5 bases at V and 5 bases at J; junction bases unmatched: 8. CDR1 and CDR2 (germline): SEHNR, FQNEAQ (reference sequence). The CDR3 is made up of 16 amino acids. CDR3 sequence (DNA): TGTGCCAGCAGCAAAGTGACTAGCGGGGGGTGGGAGACCCAGTACTTC. This codes for CASSKVTSGGWETQYF.

This clone was counted a few times. The chain is built from TRBV10-3 and TRBJ1-5; 8 positions match TRBD1. This CDR3 is 14 amino acids long. The germline V gene has CDR1 ENHRY and CDR2 SYGVKD. The V gene end was trimmed by 10 bases and the J gene end by 0 bases; junction bases not matched to a gene: 5. The CDR3 DNA reads as TGTGCCACCGCGACAGGGGATAGCAATCAGCCCCAGCATTTT. Amino acids: CATATGDSNQPQHF.

This chain uses TRBV6-1 with TRBJ1-1; TRBD1 is a possible D gene (6 bases). Trimming took 2 bases from V and 5 from J, leaving 15 bases between them. CDR3 length: 15 residues. In germline, CDR1 is MNHNS, CDR2 SASEGT. CDR3 coding DNA: TGTGCCAGCAGTGAATTCAGGGGAATTGAAACTGAAGCTTTCTTT. Protein product: CASSEFRGIETEAFF.

The chain uses TRBV11-1 and TRBJ2-7; 10 bases map to TRBD1. This CDR3 is 14 amino acids long. Per the germline V gene, CDR1 is SGHAT and CDR2 is FQDESV (reference sequence). Trimming at V came to 6 bases and at J to 4 bases, leaving 6 bases not matched to a gene. CDR3 coding DNA: TGTGCCAGCAGTCCGGGACAGGGGAGGTACGAGCAGTACTTC. Translated: CASSPGQGRYEQYF.

The V gene is TRBV15, the J gene TRBJ1-2, with unresolved D. The CDR3 spans 11 residues. V was pared by 4 bases and J by 4 bases, with 4 bases between. Germline V gene lookup returns CDR1 LNHNV and CDR2 YYDKDF (reference sequence). CDR3 amino acids: CATSNSYGYTF. DNA of the CDR3: TGTGCCACCAGCAACAGCTATGGCTACACCTTC.

The rearrangement uses TRBV30 and TRBJ2-3; 7 bases agree with TRBD2. The CDR3 has 16 amino acids. The germline V gene encodes CDR1 GTSNPN and CDR2 SVGIG (reference sequence). J was trimmed by 6 bases and V by 2 bases; bases with no gene match: 14. The CDR3 region is CAWSTPGTGGSDTQYF. CDR3 in DNA: TGTGCCTGGAGTACCCCGGGAACGGGGGGTTCGGATACGCAGTATTTT. The variable domain in full, completed from reference TRBV30 and TRBJ2-3, reads SQTIHQWPATLVQPVGSPLSLECTVEGTSNPNLYWYRQAAGRGLQLLFYSVGIGQISSEVPQNLSASRPQDRQFILSSKKLLLSDSGFYLCAWSTPGTGGSDTQYFGPGTRLTVL.

Worth noting for this clone: This CDR3 fails to terminate in the conserved phenylalanine or tryptophan, so it likely reflects a read error. J is TRBJ1-6 and V is TRBV6-5, with 7 positions matching TRBD1. CDR3 length equals 14 residues. Germline CDR1 is MNHEY and CDR2 is SVGAGI. The CDR3 sequence is CASSPGTVNSPLHV. DNA for the CDR3: TGTGCCAGCAGCCCCGGGACAGTGAATTCGCCCCTCCACGTT.

The chain is built from TRBV10-3 and TRBJ2-5; TRBD2 aligns across 9 bases. Germline V gene sequence: CDR1 ENHRY, CDR2 SYGVKD. V dropped 2 bases and J dropped 3; count of bases not matched to a gene: 7. This CDR3 is 16 amino acids long. The CDR3: CAISEALGLAEETQYF. CDR3 sequence (DNA): TGTGCCATCAGTGAGGCCCTGGGACTAGCCGAAGAGACCCAGTACTTC.

The rearrangement uses TRBV2 and TRBJ2-2, with TRBD1 matching over 9 bases. J gave up 4 bases and V 4 bases, and 4 bases lay outside the gene matches. The germline gives CDR1 SNHLY, CDR2 FYNNEI. The CDR3 totals 15 residues. The CDR3 region is CASSAGDRVTGELFF. The CDR3 DNA follows: TGTGCCAGCAGTGCGGGGGACAGGGTCACCGGGGAGCTGTTTTTT.

This sequence joins TRBV7-9 and TRBJ1-4; unclear D gene. V lost 4 bases and J lost 9, with 9 bases in between. The CDR3 consists of 12 residues. The germline gives CDR1 SEHNR, CDR2 FQNEAQ (reference sequence). The CDR3: CASSYREKKLFF. DNA for the CDR3: TGTGCCAGCAGCTACCGGGAGAAAAAACTGTTTTTT.

J is TRBJ2-7 and V is TRBV2; 11 bases line up with TRBD1. CDR1 and CDR2 (germline): SNHLY, FYNNEI. The CDR3 has 15 residues. J lost 3 bases, V lost 2 bases, and 3 bases had no gene match. The chain's CDR3 is CASSERGQGGYEQYF. The CDR3 nucleotides are TGTGCCAGCAGTGAACGGGGACAGGGGGGCTACGAGCAGTACTTC. Combining the CDR3 with reference TRBV2 and TRBJ2-7 gives the whole variable domain EPEVTQTPSHQVTQMGQEVILRCVPISNHLYFYWYRQILGQKVEFLVSFYNNEISEKSEIFDDQFSVERPDGSNFTLKIRSTKLEDSAMYFCASSERGQGGYEQYFGPGTRLTVT.

This clone was picked up one time. CDR3 region: CASSLAGGLNEQFF. The CDR3 coding sequence is TGTGCCAGCAGTTTAGCGGGGGGACTCAATGAGCAGTTCTTC. The chain recombines TRBV27 with TRBJ2-1; 8 bases map to TRBD2. The V gene's germline CDR1 is MNHEY and CDR2 SMNVEV (reference sequence). The CDR3 extends over 14 amino acids. V was clipped by 2 bases and J by 6 bases; unmatched bases: 3.

The J gene is TRBJ1-1, the V gene TRBV15, with TRBD1 identical over 8 bases. The length of the CDR3 is 17 residues. V shed 0 bases and J 3 bases; nucleotides not matched to a gene: 9. Looked up from germline, CDR1 is LNHNV and CDR2 is YYDKDF (reference sequence). The CDR3 nucleotides read TGTGCCACCAGCAGAGATTATATCGTACAGGGGGACACTGAAGCTTTCTTT. Residues: CATSRDYIVQGDTEAFF.

This clone occurred once. V gene TRBV4-2 combines with J gene TRBJ1-1; 9 positions match TRBD1. CDR3 size: 16 residues. The germline gives CDR1 LGHNA, CDR2 YNFKEQ. V shed 3 bases and J 2 bases; nucleotides not matched to a gene: 7. In DNA form, the CDR3 reads TGTGCCAGCAGCCAGACCTTGGGACAGGGAAACACTGAAGCTTTCTTT. Amino acid sequence: CASSQTLGQGNTEAFF.

The chain joins TRBV27 to TRBJ1-5, with D unresolved. CDR1 is MNHEY, CDR2 SMNVEV, per germline (reference sequence). The CDR3 is made up of 13 amino acids. V dropped 6 bases and J dropped 7 bases, with 13 bases sitting between them. As DNA, the CDR3 is TGTGCCAGCAGCCCCCCCAACGGGCAGCCCCAGCATTTT. This codes for CASSPPNGQPQHF.

The gene calls are TRBV6-5 and TRBJ2-5; D perhaps matches TRBD2 (5 bases). The CDR3 totals 13 residues. Germline lookup yields CDR1 MNHEY and CDR2 SVGAGI. The V gene lost 6 bases and the J gene lost 5 bases, with 13 bases spanning the gap. CDR3 bases: TGTGCCAGCAGACGGACTGTGCACGAGACCCAGTACTTC. It specifies CASRRTVHETQYF.

V and J are TRBV6-5 and TRBJ2-1, with TRBD2 matching 7 bases. The CDR3 is made up of 15 amino acids. Per germline, CDR1 MNHEY and CDR2 SVGAGI. J was trimmed by 0 bases and V by 6 bases; bases with no gene match: 5. The DNA for the CDR3 is TGTGCCAGCAGCCGCCCTAGCGGCTCCTACAATGAGCAGTTCTTC. The encoded protein is CASSRPSGSYNEQFF.

The rearrangement links TRBV5-4 to TRBJ2-1, with TRBD1 identical over 7 bases. Unmatched junction bases numbered 3, after V lost 3 bases and J lost 0 bases. This CDR3 has 15 residues. CDR1 is SGHNT and CDR2 is YYREEE in the germline V gene (reference sequence). CDR3 sequence reads: CASSYDRVSYNEQFF. CDR3 nucleotide sequence: TGTGCCAGCAGCTATGACAGGGTCTCCTACAATGAGCAGTTCTTC.

This clone occurred once. This rearrangement joins TRBV18 to TRBJ2-7; 8 nucleotides match TRBD1. V dropped 5 bases and J dropped 4; count of bases not matched to a gene: 10. CDR1 KGHSH and CDR2 LQKENI come from the germline V gene. There are 15 residues in the CDR3. The CDR3 sequence is CASSNPWQGAYEQYF. The CDR3 DNA follows: TGTGCCAGCTCAAATCCGTGGCAGGGGGCATACGAGCAGTACTTC.

This sequence joins TRBV28 and TRBJ2-7, with D perhaps TRBD2 (7 bases). Deletions cut 2 bases from V and 6 bases from J, with 17 bases between. CDR3 length: 15 amino acids. The V gene's germline CDR1 is MDHEN and CDR2 SYDVKM. This chain's CDR3 is CASSLPQWGGGEQYF. In nucleotides, the CDR3 is TGTGCCAGCAGTTTACCCCAGTGGGGGGGCGGCGAGCAGTACTTC.

The chain employs TRBV28 and TRBJ2-3, with D tentatively TRBD1 (5 bases). The CDR3 totals 12 residues. CDR1 and CDR2 from the germline V gene are MDHEN and SYDVKM. V lost 4 bases and J lost 4, with 6 bases in between. The CDR3 sequence is CASSSQADTQYF. DNA of the CDR3: TGTGCCAGCAGTTCACAGGCAGATACGCAGTATTTT.